This T cell receptor (beta chain) derives from a study of radiation and T cells in renal cell carcinoma. General study points: From baseline, blood top tumor clonotypes peaked at 2 weeks post-radiation.

The protocol was immunoSEQ multiplex PCR, while the TCRdb copy is restricted to in-frame clones and leaves out a portion. The table has 150,000 or so clones, about 87% seen once. About this clone itself: Its cognate antigen is unknown.

Noted time point: baseline pretreatment blood. Treatment described: 15 Gy SBRT to primary tumor, nephrectomy 4 weeks later. Clear cell pathology was present in this patient's renal cell carcinoma. The CDR3 consists of 16 residues. This TCR derives from a woman in her 70s with renal cell carcinoma. The chain links TRBV21-1 to TRBJ2-7; TRBD2 is the table's D call and was not checked against the DNA. TRBV21-1 is annotated as a pseudogene. The starting material was blood, obtained from a patient whose treatment included radiotherapy and nephrectomy. CDR3 protein: CASSNFYGLAVYEQYF. In nucleotides, the CDR3 is TGTGCCAGCAGTAATTTCTATGGACTAGCAGTCTACGAGCAGTACTTC.